What follows are 22 T cell receptor beta chains derived from one specimen sequenced in a study of siplizumab effects on memory and regulatory T cells. Generated by immunoSEQ multiplex PCR, the TCRdb table keeps only in-frame clones and is missing some. The data contain 65,000 to 90,000 clones, around 93% of them seen just once; the ten biggest clones take up roughly 5.2%. The source material was CD8+ T cells sorted from blood. The receptors stem from a human donor in good health.

The chain combines TRBV19 with TRBJ1-1; 7 bases align to TRBD1. V shed 5 bases, J shed 2 bases, and the junction held 5 bases outside the gene matches. Per the germline V gene, CDR1 is LNHDA and CDR2 is SQIVND (reference sequence). The CDR3 totals 14 residues. CDR3 bases: TGTGCCAGTAGTTGGACAGGTGCTAACACTGAAGCTTTCTTT. It specifies CASSWTGANTEAFF.

The chain uses TRBV30 and TRBJ2-7; TRBD2 matches 11 bases. Germline V gene data show CDR1 as GTSNPN and CDR2 as SVGIG (reference sequence). J lost 6 bases, V lost 3 bases, and 10 bases had no gene match. This CDR3 comprises 15 residues. The CDR3 nucleotides read TGTGCCTGGAGGGAACTTAGCGGGGGGGCTATCGAGCAGTACTTC. It is translated as CAWRELSGGAIEQYF.

The gene calls are TRBV19 and TRBJ2-2; the D is unclear. Germline lookup yields CDR1 LNHDA and CDR2 SQIVND (reference sequence). There are 14 residues in the CDR3. Trimming removed 3 bases at V and 1 base at J, with 6 bases between. The CDR3 reads CASSMGGNTGELFF. In DNA form, the CDR3 reads TGTGCCAGTAGTATGGGCGGGAACACCGGGGAGCTGTTTTTT.

The chain uses TRBV6-6 and TRBJ1-6; a weak D match, TRBD1 (5 bases). Germline V gene sequence: CDR1 MNHNY, CDR2 SVGAGI (reference sequence). V lost 7 bases and J 10 bases, leaving 20 bases between the germline ends. CDR3 length: 15 amino acids. CDR3 residues: CASTQGQGIWSPLHF. The CDR3 DNA follows: TGTGCCAGCACCCAAGGGCAGGGTATATGGTCACCCCTCCACTTT.

CDR3 coding DNA: TGTGCTAGTGGTTTGGTACAGGGGAATCAGCCCCAGCATTTT. As protein: CASGLVQGNQPQHF. The V and J genes are TRBV12-5 and TRBJ1-5; 7 nucleotides match TRBD1. The CDR3 spans 14 residues. V dropped 0 bases and J dropped 4; count of bases not matched to a gene: 0. The germline gives CDR1 LGHNT, CDR2 FRNRAP.

The genes are TRBV9 and TRBJ2-5; D perhaps matches TRBD2 (6 bases). Germline V gene data show CDR1 as SGDLS and CDR2 as YYNGEE. The CDR3 spans 16 residues. The V gene lost 3 bases and the J gene lost 2 bases, with 17 bases spanning the gap. This CDR3 is CASSEFGDGGQETQYF. CDR3 sequence (DNA): TGTGCCAGCAGCGAGTTCGGGGACGGGGGTCAAGAGACCCAGTACTTC.

A single count supports this clone. The DNA of the CDR3 is TGTGCCAGCTATGAAGCGGGGGGGCACAATGAGCAGTTCTTC. Translating it yields CASYEAGGHNEQFF. This chain links TRBV2 with TRBJ2-1; TRBD2 matches at 10 bases. The V gene end was trimmed by 8 bases and the J gene end by 5 bases; junction bases not matched to a gene: 6. Germline values: CDR1 SNHLY, CDR2 FYNNEI. CDR3 length: 14 residues.

The chain carries TRBV7-8 and TRBJ2-2; D ambiguous. The V end was cut by 1 base, the J end by 7 bases, with 7 bases between. Germline V gives CDR1 SGHVS, CDR2 FQNEAQ. The length of the CDR3 is 13 residues. CDR3 region: CASSLEPGGELFF. The CDR3 bases are TGTGCCAGCAGCTTAGAACCGGGCGGGGAGCTGTTTTTT.

The J gene is TRBJ2-3, the V gene TRBV5-4, with TRBD2 as a possible D gene (6 bases). V was pared by 2 bases and J by 5 bases, with 15 bases between. CDR1 is SGHNT, CDR2 YYREEE, per germline (reference sequence). This CDR3 is built from 15 residues. CDR3: CASSFSGGGRDTQYF. The CDR3 DNA reads TGTGCCAGCAGCTTCTCCGGGGGTGGTAGAGATACGCAGTATTTT.

This clone was picked up one time. The chain employs TRBV4-1 and TRBJ2-5; D not resolved. The length of the CDR3 is 13 residues. With 5 bases removed from V and 4 bases from J, the gap between germline ends came to 11 bases. Per the germline V gene, CDR1 is MGHRA and CDR2 is YSYEKL. CDR3 DNA sequence: TGCGCCAGCAGCACGACTGGTACAGAGACCCAGTACTTC. It codes for CASSTTGTETQYF.

The chain is built from TRBV7-6 and TRBJ2-7, with 8 bases lining up with TRBD1. The CDR3 totals 14 residues. In germline, CDR1 is SGHVS, CDR2 FNYEAQ. J was trimmed by 5 bases and V by 1 base; bases with no gene match: 4. The CDR3 nucleotides read TGTGCCAGCAGCTTAGGGACAGGGTCCCACGAGCAGTACTTC. Protein: CASSLGTGSHEQYF.

J is TRBJ2-1 and V is TRBV7-6; D is undetermined. Trimming cost V 6 bases and J 10 bases, with 16 bases left between them. This CDR3 spans 13 amino acids. The V gene's germline CDR1 is SGHVS and CDR2 FNYEAQ. The CDR3 DNA sequence: TGTGCCAGCAGGCCTCCGGACGACCAAGAGCAGTTCTTC. It translates to CASRPPDDQEQFF.

The DNA for the CDR3 is TGCGCCAGCAGCCAAGTTAGGACCGCAGACTATGGCTACACCTTC. Translating it yields CASSQVRTADYGYTF. J is TRBJ1-2 and V is TRBV4-1; D uncertain. This CDR3 contains 15 residues. V shed 1 base and J shed 3 bases, with 12 bases lying between them. Germline V gene sequence: CDR1 MGHRA, CDR2 YSYEKL.

The gene calls are TRBV6-1 and TRBJ2-3; unclear D gene. Deletions cut 6 bases from V and 5 bases from J, with 15 bases between. The germline V gene encodes CDR1 MNHNS and CDR2 SASEGT. The length of the CDR3 is 14 residues. The CDR3 nucleotides are TGTGCCAGCAGGATCCCCAGCTACGAAGATACGCAGTATTTT. Amino acid sequence: CASRIPSYEDTQYF.

V gene TRBV6-6 combines with J gene TRBJ2-1; 7 bases align to TRBD1. After removal of 5 bases from V and 3 bases from J, the junction contained 7 bases not matched to a gene. The germline CDR1 and CDR2 sequences are MNHNY and SVGAGI (reference sequence). The CDR3 has 15 residues. The CDR3, as DNA: TGTGCCAGCAGTCAGAACAGGGGAAACTACAATGAGCAGTTCTTC. Amino acids: CASSQNRGNYNEQFF.

V gene TRBV29-1 combines with J gene TRBJ2-1; 7 bases agree with TRBD2. V lost 5 bases, J lost 6 bases, and 7 bases stayed unmatched. CDR1 SQVTM and CDR2 ANQGSEA come from the germline V gene. The CDR3 totals 13 residues. For the CDR3, the DNA is TGCAGCGTTTTTCCCGGCGGGAGCAATGAGCAGTTCTTC. It is translated as CSVFPGGSNEQFF.

This clone has just one count. The J gene is TRBJ2-7, the V gene TRBV4-3; D is undetermined. V was cut by 0 bases and J by 5 bases, with 14 bases left in between. CDR3 length equals 15 residues. Germline V gene data show CDR1 as LGHNA and CDR2 as YSLEER. The CDR3 reads CASSQDKSLLNEQYF. CDR3 coding DNA: TGCGCCAGCAGCCAAGATAAGTCGCTTCTCAACGAGCAGTACTTC.

This clone is a singleton in its sample. The CDR3 DNA reads as TGCGCCAGCAGCCAAGAGAGGACAGGGAGGGACGAGCAGTACTTC. It codes for CASSQERTGRDEQYF. The chain employs TRBV4-1 and TRBJ2-7; maybe TRBD1 (8 bases). The CDR3 is 15 amino acids. Germline V gene lookup returns CDR1 MGHRA and CDR2 YSYEKL. Trimming shortened V by 0 bases and J by 5 bases, and 14 bases separated the two germline ends.

J is TRBJ2-3 and V is TRBV5-4; D is unresolved. Germline V gives CDR1 SGHNT, CDR2 YYREEE (reference sequence). CDR3 length: 13 residues. The ends were cut back, 4 bases at V and 3 bases at J, with 9 bases in the middle. CDR3 residues: CASSPVVTDTQYF. DNA of the CDR3: TGTGCCAGCAGCCCCGTCGTAACAGATACGCAGTATTTT.

The chain joins TRBV11-2 to TRBJ1-4; tentative D call: TRBD1 (6 bases). Germline V gene sequence: CDR1 SGHAT, CDR2 FQNNGV. The CDR3 runs to 15 residues. Trimming pared 5 bases from V and 4 bases from J, leaving 14 bases between. The CDR3 nucleotides read TGTGCCAGCAGCCTACCGGGGGCTCTTAATGAAAAACTGTTTTTT. This codes for CASSLPGALNEKLFF.

The chain is built from TRBV19 and TRBJ2-7; TRBD1 agrees at 8 bases. Losses at the gene ends were 4 bases for V and 7 bases for J; bases not matched to a gene: 9. The CDR3 loop spans 14 amino acids. CDR1 is LNHDA, CDR2 SQIVND, per germline (reference sequence). This CDR3 reads CASSTGQGLWEQYF. CDR3 bases: TGTGCCAGTAGTACTGGACAGGGATTGTGGGAGCAGTACTTC.

The sample holds a few counts of this clone. The chain carries TRBV4-3 and TRBJ2-7, with 9 bases identical to TRBD1. V trimming: 1 base; J trimming: 3 bases; junction bases outside the gene matches: 4. Germline CDR1 reads LGHNA; CDR2 reads YSLEER. There are 15 residues in the CDR3. The CDR3 DNA reads TGCGCCAGCAGCCAAGCCTCGACAGGGGGCTACGAGCAGTACTTC. The encoded protein is CASSQASTGGYEQYF.